Presented here are 16 T cell receptor beta chains from one specimen sequenced in a study of blood T cell repertoires in COVID-19. Only in-frame clones appear in the TCRdb table, and some are missing; sequencing was by immunoSEQ multiplex PCR. The sample lists approximately 78,000 clones; approximately 91% were seen once. The source material was peripheral blood. These receptors were collected from a man over 45 with acute or convalescent COVID-19.

The chain has TRBV7-8 and TRBJ1-2, with D possibly TRBD1 on 6 matching bases. Germline V lookup: CDR1 SGHVS, CDR2 FQNEAQ. Trimming took 3 bases from V and 2 from J, leaving 10 bases between them. This CDR3 is 14 amino acids long. The CDR3 loop reads CASSLGGRNYGYTF. CDR3 nucleotides: TGTGCCAGCAGCTTGGGGGGGCGAAACTATGGCTACACCTTC.

This clone has just one count. The chain uses TRBV5-1 and TRBJ1-6, with 8 bases lining up with TRBD1. CDR3 size: 15 residues. V shed 4 bases, J shed 7 bases, and the junction held 7 bases outside the gene matches. From germline, CDR1 is SGHRS and CDR2 YFSETQ. CDR3 DNA sequence: TGCGCCAGCAGCACCCATCAGGGGGCCAATTCACCCCTCCACTTT. Protein sequence: CASSTHQGANSPLHF.

The chain carries TRBV30 and TRBJ2-3, with D possibly being TRBD2 (5 bases). CDR3 length: 15 amino acids. Germline V gene lookup returns CDR1 GTSNPN and CDR2 SVGIG (reference sequence). Trimming stripped 3 bases from V and 0 bases from J, with 13 bases between. The CDR3 is CAWRRTSPSTDTQYF. In DNA form, the CDR3 reads TGTGCCTGGAGGAGGACTTCCCCTAGCACAGATACGCAGTATTTT.

V and J are TRBV7-3 and TRBJ2-3, with TRBD2 as a possible D gene (6 bases). CDR3 length: 15 amino acids. The germline V gene has CDR1 SGHTA and CDR2 FQGTGA. V was clipped by 1 base and J by 1 base, with 9 bases between them. The CDR3 is CASSLNGGGTDTQYF. CDR3 DNA: TGTGCCAGCAGCTTAAACGGGGGAGGCACAGATACGCAGTATTTT.

The rearrangement joins TRBV5-4 to TRBJ1-6; 7 bases align to TRBD1. This CDR3 spans 16 amino acids. The trim removed 0 bases at V and 8 bases at J, leaving 8 bases unmatched. Germline V gene sequence: CDR1 SGHNT, CDR2 YYREEE (reference sequence). The CDR3 sequence: CASSLGQGVRDSPLHF. For the CDR3, the DNA is TGTGCCAGCAGCTTGGGACAGGGAGTGCGGGATTCACCCCTCCACTTT.

This clone was observed once. V and J are TRBV6-5 and TRBJ2-2; possibly TRBD2 for D (7 bases). Per the germline V gene, CDR1 is MNHEY and CDR2 is SVGAGI. CDR3 length: 14 residues. The V gene lost 6 bases and the J gene lost 3 bases, with 11 bases spanning the gap. The CDR3 bases are TGTGCCAGCAGCAGCGGGACACACACCGGGGAGCTGTTTTTT. Translation: CASSSGTHTGELFF.

The chain joins TRBV12-3 or TRBV12-4 to TRBJ1-2; D is uncertain. Trimming cost V 0 bases and J 7 bases, with 9 bases left between them. CDR3 length equals 13 residues. The CDR3 here is CASSLARGFGYTF. The CDR3 DNA reads as TGTGCCAGCAGTTTAGCGCGAGGGTTTGGCTACACCTTC.

The genes are TRBV5-1 and TRBJ2-5, with 13 bases fitting TRBD2. CDR3 length: 16 residues. V shed 4 bases and J 5 bases; nucleotides not matched to a gene: 8. CDR1 and CDR2 from the germline V gene are SGHRS and YFSETQ. CDR3 sequence (DNA): TGCGCCAGCAGCCAAGGGACTAGCGGGGATACGGAGACCCAGTACTTC. Its translation: CASSQGTSGDTETQYF.

The genes are TRBV11-3 and TRBJ2-1; maybe TRBD2 (5 bases). CDR1 SGHNT and CDR2 YENEEA come from the germline V gene. The CDR3 is made up of 17 amino acids. Trimming pared 0 bases from V and 0 bases from J, leaving 12 bases between. The CDR3 region has the DNA TGTGCCAGCAGCTTAGATCAGAGGGAGAGCTCCTACAATGAGCAGTTCTTC. Residues: CASSLDQRESSYNEQFF.

This clone was seen a few times. The chain employs TRBV27 and TRBJ2-2; 12 bases match TRBD2. With V trimmed by 5 bases and J by 4 bases, 8 bases remained unmatched. Germline V gives CDR1 MNHEY, CDR2 SMNVEV (reference sequence). This CDR3 region has 17 residues. The CDR3 reads CASSGLAGGLGTGELFF. The CDR3 bases are TGTGCCAGCAGTGGTCTAGCGGGGGGGTTAGGCACCGGGGAGCTGTTTTTT.

This chain connects TRBV19 to TRBJ2-3, with TRBD2 matching 10 bases. The CDR3 totals 18 residues. V lost 7 bases to trimming and J lost 1 base; unmatched junction nucleotides: 14. CDR1 and CDR2 (germline): LNHDA, SQIVND (reference sequence). CDR3 loop: CASTQRLAGVFGTDTQYF. CDR3 DNA sequence: TGTGCCAGTACCCAGAGGCTAGCGGGGGTTTTTGGCACAGATACGCAGTATTTT.

The rearrangement joins TRBV6-5 to TRBJ1-2; 8 bases are shared with TRBD1. CDR1 is MNHEY and CDR2 is SVGAGI in the germline V gene. There are 15 residues in the CDR3. Trimming cost V 5 bases and J 8 bases; bases outside gene matches: 13. Here the CDR3 DNA reads TGTGCCAGCAGTAGCAGACAGGGGATCGTAGTAGGCTACACCTTC. Translation: CASSSRQGIVVGYTF.

This chain uses TRBV3-1 (or the pseudogene TRBV3-2) with TRBJ1-1; TRBD1 agrees at 7 bases. V shed 0 bases and J 0 bases; nucleotides not matched to a gene: 10. The germline CDR1 and CDR2 sequences are LGHDT and YNNKEL (reference sequence). This CDR3 region has 18 residues. The CDR3 sequence is CASSQDPPPGGLNTEAFF. In nucleotides, the CDR3 is TGTGCCAGCAGCCAAGATCCCCCCCCAGGGGGGTTGAACACTGAAGCTTTCTTT.

The rearrangement joins TRBV2 to TRBJ1-5; TRBD1 is a possible D gene (5 bases). Germline lookup yields CDR1 SNHLY and CDR2 FYNNEI. Trimming removed 2 bases from V and 4 bases from J, with 9 bases in between. This CDR3 is 14 amino acids long. As DNA, the CDR3 is TGTGCCAGCAGTGAAATGGCAGGGAATCAGCCCCAGCATTTT. Encoded protein: CASSEMAGNQPQHF.

The DNA for the CDR3 is TGTGCCAGCAAGACAGGGGACTATGGCTACACCTTC. It translates to CASKTGDYGYTF. V is TRBV6-5 and J is TRBJ1-2; 8 nucleotides match TRBD1. The CDR3 loop spans 12 amino acids. CDR1 MNHEY and CDR2 SVGAGI come from the germline V gene. Unmatched junction bases numbered 1, after V lost 7 bases and J lost 3 bases.

This chain joins TRBV25-1 and TRBJ1-4, with D perhaps TRBD1 (6 bases). Germline assignment: CDR1 MGHDK and CDR2 SYGVNS. Trimming took 1 base from V and 11 from J, leaving 8 bases between them. This CDR3 spans 12 amino acids. DNA for the CDR3: TGTGCCAGCAGTGAATTTACAGGGAAACTGTTTTTT. Translated, it gives CASSEFTGKLFF.